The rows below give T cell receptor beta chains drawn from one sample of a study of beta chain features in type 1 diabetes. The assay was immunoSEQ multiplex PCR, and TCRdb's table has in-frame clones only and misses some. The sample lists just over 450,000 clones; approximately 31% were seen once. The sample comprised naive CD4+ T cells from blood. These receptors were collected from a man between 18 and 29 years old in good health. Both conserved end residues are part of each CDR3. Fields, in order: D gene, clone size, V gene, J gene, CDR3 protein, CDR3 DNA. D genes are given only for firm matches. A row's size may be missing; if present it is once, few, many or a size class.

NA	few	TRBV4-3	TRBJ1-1	CASSQGFSRNTEAFF	TGCGCCAGCAGCCAAGGGTTCAGCAGGAACACTGAAGCTTTCTTT
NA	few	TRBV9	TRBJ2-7	CASSVGMSYEQYF	TGTGCCAGCAGCGTAGGCATGAGTTACGAGCAGTACTTC
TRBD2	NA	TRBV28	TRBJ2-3	CASSPTSGGRNTQYF	TGTGCCAGCAGCCCCACTAGCGGGGGGAGGAATACGCAGTATTTT
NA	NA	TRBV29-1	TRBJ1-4	CSVVIYEKLFF	TGCAGCGTTGTTATATATGAAAAACTGTTTTTT
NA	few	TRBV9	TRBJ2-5	CASSVVPLSAQYF	TGTGCCAGCAGCGTAGTCCCCCTGTCGGCCCAGTACTTC
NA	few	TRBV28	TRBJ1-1	CASSLRNTEAFF	TGTGCCAGCAGTTTGAGGAACACTGAAGCTTTCTTT
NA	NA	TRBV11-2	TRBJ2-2	CASSSLGGTPTENTGELFF	TGTGCCAGCAGCTCCCTGGGGGGAACCCCTACCGAAAACACCGGGGAGCTGTTTTTT
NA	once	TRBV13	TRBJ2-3	CASSLSADLRGADTQYF	TGTGCCAGCAGCTTATCGGCGGATTTGCGGGGTGCAGATACGCAGTATTTT
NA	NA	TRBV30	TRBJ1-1	CAWSLRGKGTEAFF	TGTGCCTGGAGTTTACGGGGTAAAGGCACTGAAGCTTTCTTT
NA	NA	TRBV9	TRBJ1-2	CASSVVSVSYGYTF	TGTGCCAGCAGCGTAGTATCCGTTTCCTATGGCTACACCTTC
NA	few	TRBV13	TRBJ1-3	CASSPPGRNTIYF	TGTGCCAGCAGCCCACCAGGGAGAAACACCATATATTTT
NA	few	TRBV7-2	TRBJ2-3	CASSPPGDRGLSTQYF	TGTGCCAGCAGCCCGCCGGGGGACAGAGGTTTGAGTACGCAGTATTTT
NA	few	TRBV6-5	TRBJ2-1	CASSPGTYNEQFF	TGTGCCAGCAGCCCTGGAACATACAATGAGCAGTTCTTC
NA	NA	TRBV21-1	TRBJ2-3	CASSRGDEDTQYF	TGTGCCAGCAGCCGTGGGGACGAAGATACGCAGTATTTT
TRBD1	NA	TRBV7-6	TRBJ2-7	CASSFTHSGGSYEQYF	TGTGCCAGCAGCTTTACGCACTCAGGGGGCTCCTACGAGCAGTACTTC
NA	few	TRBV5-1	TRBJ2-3	CASSLDPGATDTQYF	TGCGCCAGCAGCTTGGATCCGGGTGCGACAGATACGCAGTATTTT
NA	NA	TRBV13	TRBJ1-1	CASSLVPTTEAFF	TGTGCCAGCAGCTTAGTCCCGACCACTGAAGCTTTCTTT